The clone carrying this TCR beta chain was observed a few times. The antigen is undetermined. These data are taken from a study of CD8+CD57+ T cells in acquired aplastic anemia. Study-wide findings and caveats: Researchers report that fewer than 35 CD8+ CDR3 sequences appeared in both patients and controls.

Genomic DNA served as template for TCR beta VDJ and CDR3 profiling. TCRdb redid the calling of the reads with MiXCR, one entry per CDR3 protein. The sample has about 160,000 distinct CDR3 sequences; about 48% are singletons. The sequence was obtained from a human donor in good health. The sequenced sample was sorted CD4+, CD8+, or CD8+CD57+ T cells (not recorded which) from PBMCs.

The CDR3 loop is CASSLGVGDFASEQFF. In nucleotides, the CDR3 is TGTGCCAGCAGCTTGGGCGTAGGCGATTTTGCGAGTGAGCAGTTCTTC. The rearrangement links TRBV5-5 to TRBJ2-1; D unclear. The CDR3 is made up of 16 amino acids. The V gene lost 0 bases and the J gene lost 9 bases, with 19 bases spanning the gap. The germline V gene encodes CDR1 SGHKS and CDR2 YYEKEE (reference sequence).